This entry describes one TCR beta chain. Its antigen is still unknown. The assay was immunoSEQ multiplex PCR, and TCRdb's table has in-frame clones only and misses some. In the table there are 20,000 or so clones, 81% of which are singletons. Indicated time point: 4-8 weeks after completion of therapy. Patients were solid-organ transplant recipients with drug-resistant or recurrent cytomegalovirus. This entry belongs to a study of T cell therapy after organ transplantation. Overall study findings and caveats: Lower pretherapy CD8 clonality went with larger post-therapy fold change. Endogenous clonotypes not in therapy products appeared after therapy alongside transferred ones.

The V and J ends lost 4 bases and 0 bases respectively, with 11 bases between them. This CDR3 comprises 15 residues. Germline V gene lookup returns CDR1 SGHTS and CDR2 YDEGEE. The rearrangement links TRBV5-8 to TRBJ1-5, with a weak D call TRBD1 (5 bases). This clonotype was sampled from a human patient who had received a solid organ transplant and had CMV disease. Part of the T cell pool may stem from the graft donor. Sequenced here: CD8+ T cells from blood, sampled after autologous CMV-specific T cell therapy. For the CDR3, the DNA is TGTGCCAGCAGCGGGGACGGATATAGCAATCAGCCCCAGCATTTT. Its translation is CASSGDGYSNQPQHF.